This is a list of T cell receptor beta chains from one sample in a study of CD4 T cells in relation to SARS-CoV-2 and coronaviruses. Method: immunoSEQ multiplex PCR; TCRdb's copy keeps in-frame clones and lacks some. The data contain 15,000 to 20,000 clones, roughly 74% of them singletons. These receptors lack a known antigen. The sample was CD4+ T cells from PBMCs, cultured in vitro. These receptor sequences come from a human donor in good health. The CDR3 runs from the conserved cysteine through the conserved F or W. Fields, in order: V gene, J gene, D gene, clone size, CDR3 DNA, CDR3 protein. D genes are given only for firm matches. The size field is filled for only some rows; it gives once, few, many or a size class.

>TRBV24-1|TRBJ2-1|TRBD2|-
TGTGCCGCCGCCGGACTAGCGGGAAGTGAGCAGTTCTTC
CAAAGLAGSEQFF
>TRBV5-1|TRBJ2-7|TRBD2|large
TGCGCCAGCAGCCTAGCGGTTAGGACCTACGAGCAGTACTTC
CASSLAVRTYEQYF
>TRBV14|TRBJ2-2|TRBD1|-
TGTGCCAGCAGCCAATATCCGACAGGGGGTGGCACCGGGGAGCTGTTTTTT
CASSQYPTGGGTGELFF
>TRBV9|TRBJ2-3|-|-
TGTGCCAGCAGCGTAGAGCAGGGAAACACGCAGTATTTT
CASSVEQGNTQYF
>TRBV3-1/TRBV3-2|TRBJ1-2|-|-
TGTGCCAGCAGCCAAGAGGGGTATGGCTACACCTTC
CASSQEGYGYTF
>TRBV11-3|TRBJ1-2|TRBD1|-
TGTGCCAGCAGCCCGGGACAGGGGGCCGAGGGCTACACCTTC
CASSPGQGAEGYTF
>TRBV2|TRBJ1-5|-|-
TGTGCCAGCAGTGAAGGGATCGAAAGCAATCAGCCCCAGCATTTT
CASSEGIESNQPQHF
>TRBV6-5|TRBJ1-2|-|-
TGTGCCAGCAGCCCCGTATTGTGGGGAGGATGGGGCTACACCTTC
CASSPVLWGGWGYTF
>TRBV18|TRBJ2-5|-|-
TGTGCCAGCTCACCCGGGGGGCTGGAGACCCAGTACTTC
CASSPGGLETQYF
>TRBV7-9|TRBJ2-7|TRBD2|once
TGTGCCAGCAGCTCCGACCTGCTTGGACTAGCGGGAGTGTCCTACGAGCAGTACTTC
CASSSDLLGLAGVSYEQYF
>TRBV25-1|TRBJ2-1|TRBD2|-
TGTGCGGCGGGGCGAACTAGCGGGAGAAGCTCCTACAATGAGCAGTTCTTC
CAAGRTSGRSSYNEQFF
>TRBV20-1|TRBJ2-5|TRBD2|-
TGCAGTGCTAGTTTAGCGGGGCAAGAGACCCAGTACTTC
CSASLAGQETQYF
>TRBV5-1|TRBJ2-2|TRBD1|few
TGCGCCAGCAGCACCGGACAGGTCTCCACCGGGGAGCTGTTTTTT
CASSTGQVSTGELFF
>TRBV7-3|TRBJ2-7|TRBD2|few
TGTGCCAGCAGCCTGAGAGCCGGACCAAAGGGTACTAGCGGGAGCTCCTACGAGCAGTACTTC
CASSLRAGPKGTSGSSYEQYF
>TRBV30|TRBJ1-1|-|-
TGTGCCTGGAGTAATATACGGACACTGGTGAACACTGAAGCTTTCTTT
CAWSNIRTLVNTEAFF
>TRBV5-1|TRBJ2-1|-|-
TGCGCCAGTGGGGGTGGCTCCTACAATGAGCAGTTCTTC
CASGGGSYNEQFF
>TRBV19|TRBJ1-3|-|-
TGTGCCAGTAGTATAATGGGAGGTCGCCTCTCTGGAAACACCATATATTTT
CASSIMGGRLSGNTIYF